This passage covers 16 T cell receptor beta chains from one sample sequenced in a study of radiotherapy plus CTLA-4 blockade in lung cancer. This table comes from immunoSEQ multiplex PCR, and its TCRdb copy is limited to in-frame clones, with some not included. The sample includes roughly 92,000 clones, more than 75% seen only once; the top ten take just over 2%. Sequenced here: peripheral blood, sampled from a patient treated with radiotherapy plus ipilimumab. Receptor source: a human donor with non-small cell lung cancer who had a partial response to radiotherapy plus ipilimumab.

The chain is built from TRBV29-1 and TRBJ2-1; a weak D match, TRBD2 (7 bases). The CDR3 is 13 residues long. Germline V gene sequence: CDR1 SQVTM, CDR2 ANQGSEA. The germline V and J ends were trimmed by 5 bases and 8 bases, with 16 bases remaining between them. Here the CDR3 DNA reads TGCAGCGTTAGGGGGGAGGGCTTACATGAGCAGTTCTTC. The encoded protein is CSVRGEGLHEQFF.

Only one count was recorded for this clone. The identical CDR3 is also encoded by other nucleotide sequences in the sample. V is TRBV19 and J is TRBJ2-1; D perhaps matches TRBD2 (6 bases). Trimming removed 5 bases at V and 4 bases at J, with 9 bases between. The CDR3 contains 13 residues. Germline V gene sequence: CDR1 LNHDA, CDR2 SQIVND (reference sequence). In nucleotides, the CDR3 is TGTGCCAGTAGTCCTCGGGGGTACAATGAGCAGTTCTTC. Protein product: CASSPRGYNEQFF. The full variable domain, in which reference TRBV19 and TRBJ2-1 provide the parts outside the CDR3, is DGGITQSPKYLFRKEGQNVTLSCEQNLNHDAMYWYRQDPGQGLRLIYYSQIVNDFQKGDIAEGYSVSREKKESFPLTVTSAQKNPTAFYLCASSPRGYNEQFFGPGTRLTVL.

The CDR3 sequence is CASSLVGRRGRSANTGELFF. As DNA, the CDR3 is TGTGCCAGCAGCTTGGTAGGGCGCAGGGGCCGCAGCGCGAACACCGGGGAGCTGTTTTTT. The V call is TRBV5-4, the J call TRBJ2-2; a weak D match, TRBD1 (6 bases). CDR3 size: 20 residues. Trimming removed 0 bases from V and 0 bases from J, with 21 bases in between. CDR1 is SGHNT, CDR2 YYREEE, per germline (reference sequence).

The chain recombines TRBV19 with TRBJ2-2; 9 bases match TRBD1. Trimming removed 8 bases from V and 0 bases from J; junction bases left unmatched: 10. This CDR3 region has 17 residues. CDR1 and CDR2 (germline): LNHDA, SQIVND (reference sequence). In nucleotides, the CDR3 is TGTGCCAGTTCTGGACAGGGGATCCTCGCGAACACCGGGGAGCTGTTTTTT. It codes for CASSGQGILANTGELFF.

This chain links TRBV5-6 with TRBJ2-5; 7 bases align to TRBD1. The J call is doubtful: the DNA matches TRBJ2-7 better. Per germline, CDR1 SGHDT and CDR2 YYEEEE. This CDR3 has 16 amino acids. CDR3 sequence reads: CASSLARGQAPYEQYF. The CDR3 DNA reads TGTGCCAGCAGCTTGGCTCGAGGACAGGCGCCCTACGAGCAGTACTTC.

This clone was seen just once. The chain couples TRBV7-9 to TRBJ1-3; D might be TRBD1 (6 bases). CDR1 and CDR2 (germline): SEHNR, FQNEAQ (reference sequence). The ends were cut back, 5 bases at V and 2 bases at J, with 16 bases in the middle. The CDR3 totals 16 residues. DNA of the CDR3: TGTGCCAGCAGCGTCGAAGGGACACTGGCTGGAAACACCATATATTTT. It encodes CASSVEGTLAGNTIYF.

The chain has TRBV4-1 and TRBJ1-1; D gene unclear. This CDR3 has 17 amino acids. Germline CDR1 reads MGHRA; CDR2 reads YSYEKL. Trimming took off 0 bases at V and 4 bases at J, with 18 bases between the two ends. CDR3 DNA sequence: TGCGCCAGCAGCCAAGATCTCGGTACGTCTGGGCGCACTGAAGCTTTCTTT. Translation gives CASSQDLGTSGRTEAFF.

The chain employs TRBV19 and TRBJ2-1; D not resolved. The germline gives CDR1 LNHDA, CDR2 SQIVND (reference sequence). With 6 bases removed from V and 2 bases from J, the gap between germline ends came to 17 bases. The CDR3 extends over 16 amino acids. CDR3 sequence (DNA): TGTGCCAGTAGAATGGATTGGAGTAGCCCCTACAATGAGCAGTTCTTC. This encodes CASRMDWSSPYNEQFF.

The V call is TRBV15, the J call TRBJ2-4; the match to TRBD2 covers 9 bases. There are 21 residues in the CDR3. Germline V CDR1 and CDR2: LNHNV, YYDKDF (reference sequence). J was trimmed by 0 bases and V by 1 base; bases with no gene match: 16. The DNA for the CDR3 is TGTGCCACCAGCAGAGTGGAGAGAAGGTCGACTAGCGGACTAGCCAAAAACATTCAGTACTTC. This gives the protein CATSRVERRSTSGLAKNIQYF.

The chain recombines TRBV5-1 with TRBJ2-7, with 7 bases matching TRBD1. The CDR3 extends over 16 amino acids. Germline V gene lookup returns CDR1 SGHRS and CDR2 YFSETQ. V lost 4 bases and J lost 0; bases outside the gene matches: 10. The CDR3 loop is CASSPDRAPTSYEQYF. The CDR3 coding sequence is TGCGCCAGCAGCCCCGACAGGGCCCCGACCTCCTACGAGCAGTACTTC.

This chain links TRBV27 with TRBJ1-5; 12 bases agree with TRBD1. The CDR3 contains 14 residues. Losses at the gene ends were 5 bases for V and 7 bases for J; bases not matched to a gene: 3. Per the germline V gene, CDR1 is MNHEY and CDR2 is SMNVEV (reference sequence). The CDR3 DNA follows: TGTGCCAGCAGTCTCGGGACAGGGGGCCAGCCCCAGCATTTT. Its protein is CASSLGTGGQPQHF.

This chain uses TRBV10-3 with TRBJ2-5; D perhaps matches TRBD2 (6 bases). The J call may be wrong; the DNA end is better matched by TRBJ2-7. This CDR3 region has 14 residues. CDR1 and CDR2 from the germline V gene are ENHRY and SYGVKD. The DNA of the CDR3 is TGTGCCATCAGTGATACTAGCCTATCCTACGAGCAGTACTTC. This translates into CAISDTSLSYEQYF.

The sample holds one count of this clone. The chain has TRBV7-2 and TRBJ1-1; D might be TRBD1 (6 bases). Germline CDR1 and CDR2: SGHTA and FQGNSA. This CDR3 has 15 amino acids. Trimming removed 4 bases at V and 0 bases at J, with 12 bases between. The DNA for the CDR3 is TGTGCCAGCAGCTCACAGGGTTTGATGAACACTGAAGCTTTCTTT. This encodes CASSSQGLMNTEAFF.

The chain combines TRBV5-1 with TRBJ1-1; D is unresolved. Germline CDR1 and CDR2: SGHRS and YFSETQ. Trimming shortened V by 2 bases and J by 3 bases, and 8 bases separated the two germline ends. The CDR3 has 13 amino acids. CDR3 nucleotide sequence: TGCGCCAGCAGCTTTTCCGGGGACACTGAAGCTTTCTTT. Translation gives CASSFSGDTEAFF.

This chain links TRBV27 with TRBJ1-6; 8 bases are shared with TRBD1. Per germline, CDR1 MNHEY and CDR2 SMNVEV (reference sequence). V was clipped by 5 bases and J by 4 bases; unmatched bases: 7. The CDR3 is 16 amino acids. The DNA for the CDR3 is TGTGCCAGCAGTCTAGGACAGGGCCTGTATAATTCACCCCTCCACTTT. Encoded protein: CASSLGQGLYNSPLHF.

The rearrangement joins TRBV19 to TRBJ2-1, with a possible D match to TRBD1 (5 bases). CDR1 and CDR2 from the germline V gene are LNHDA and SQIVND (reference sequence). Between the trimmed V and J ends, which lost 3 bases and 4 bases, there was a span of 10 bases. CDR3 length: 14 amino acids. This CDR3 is CASSMETVYNEQFF. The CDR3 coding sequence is TGTGCCAGTAGTATGGAGACAGTGTACAATGAGCAGTTCTTC.